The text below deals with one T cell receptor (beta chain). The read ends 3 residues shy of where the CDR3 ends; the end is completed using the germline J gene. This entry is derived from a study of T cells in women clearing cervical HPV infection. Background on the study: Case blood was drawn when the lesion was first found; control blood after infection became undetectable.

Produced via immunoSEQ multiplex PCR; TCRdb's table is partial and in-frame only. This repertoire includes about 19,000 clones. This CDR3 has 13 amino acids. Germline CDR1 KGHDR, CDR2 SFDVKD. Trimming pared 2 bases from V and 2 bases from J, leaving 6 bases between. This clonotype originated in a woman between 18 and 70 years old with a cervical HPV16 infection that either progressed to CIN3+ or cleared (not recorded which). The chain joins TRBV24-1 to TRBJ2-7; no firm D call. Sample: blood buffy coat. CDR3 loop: CATSDSPTYEQYF. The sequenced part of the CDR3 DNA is TGTGCCACCAGTGATTCCCCCACCTACGAG.